The 19 T cell receptor beta chains below were found in one sample sequenced in a study of identical twins. TCRdb processed the 5' RACE reads anew with MiXCR; each CDR3 protein has one entry. Of around 280,000 distinct CDR3 sequences in the sample, about 8.3% are singletons; the top ten hold 2.1%. These data also featured in a second study, about yellow fever vaccine responses in identical twins.

Sequenced material: memory (CD45RO+) T cells sorted from blood. These receptors all stem from a woman aged 18-30 years in good health.

This clonotype came up a few times. V and J are TRBV18 and TRBJ2-1, with 7 bases that match TRBD2. V dropped 3 bases and J dropped 4; count of bases not matched to a gene: 6. Per germline, CDR1 KGHSH and CDR2 LQKENI. This CDR3 is 15 amino acids long. As DNA, the CDR3 is TGTGCCAGCTCACCGGGGAGGGGAGGATACAATGAGCAGTTCTTC. It codes for CASSPGRGGYNEQFF.

The rearrangement joins TRBV20-1 to TRBJ2-1, with D perhaps TRBD1 (6 bases). The V gene lost 3 bases and the J gene lost 1 base, with 16 bases spanning the gap. This CDR3 contains 16 residues. From germline, CDR1 is DFQATT and CDR2 SNEGSKA (reference sequence). The CDR3 DNA is TGCAGTGCTAGGCGCGACAGGTACCTATCCTACAATGAGCAGTTCTTC. Encoded protein: CSARRDRYLSYNEQFF.

This clonotype was picked up a small number of times. The chain recombines TRBV11-2 with TRBJ1-1; D is unclear. This CDR3 has 14 residues. V gave up 0 bases and J gave up 4 bases, with 9 bases separating them. CDR1 is SGHAT, CDR2 FQNNGV, per germline. The CDR3 coding sequence is TGTGCCAGCAGCTTAGACAGGTTTAGCACTGAAGCTTTCTTT. This encodes CASSLDRFSTEAFF.

This clonotype turned up a few times. This chain joins TRBV18 and TRBJ1-4, with TRBD1 identical over 7 bases. The CDR3 totals 15 residues. Losses at the gene ends were 5 bases for V and 4 bases for J; bases not matched to a gene: 7. Germline-derived CDR1 and CDR2 are KGHSH and LQKENI. The CDR3 DNA reads as TGTGCCAGCTCAACCTCCGGGACAGATAATGAAAAACTGTTTTTT. Residues: CASSTSGTDNEKLFF.

J is TRBJ2-5 and V is TRBV25-1, with D hard to call. This CDR3 has 14 amino acids. V was clipped by 2 bases and J by 3 bases, with 10 bases between them. Per the germline V gene, CDR1 is MGHDK and CDR2 is SYGVNS. The CDR3 region is CASSERVGKETQYF. The CDR3 DNA reads TGTGCCAGCAGTGAACGAGTGGGAAAAGAGACCCAGTACTTC. The full variable domain, in which reference TRBV25-1 and TRBJ2-5 provide the parts outside the CDR3, is EADIYQTPRYLVIGTGKKITLECSQTMGHDKMYWYQQDPGMELHLIHYSYGVNSTEKGDLSSESTVSRIRTEHFPLTLESARPSHTSQYLCASSERVGKETQYFGPGTRLLVL.

The sample holds one count of this clonotype. V and J are TRBV2 and TRBJ2-1, with TRBD1 as a possible D gene (6 bases). The CDR3 runs to 14 residues. Trimming removed 2 bases at V and 9 bases at J, with 14 bases between. Germline lookup yields CDR1 SNHLY and CDR2 FYNNEI. The CDR3 region has the DNA TGTGCCAGCAGTGAACGCACAGGGATGGGTGAGCAGTTCTTC. Its translation: CASSERTGMGEQFF.

The rearrangement links TRBV11-3 to TRBJ2-1, with D perhaps matching TRBD1 or TRBD2 (5 bases each). The germline gives CDR1 SGHNT, CDR2 YENEEA. V lost 1 base, J lost 5 bases, and 18 bases lay in between. The CDR3 sequence is 17 residues long. CDR3 residues: CASSLGALGVGDNEQFF. The CDR3 DNA follows: TGTGCCAGCAGCTTAGGTGCCCTAGGGGTGGGAGACAATGAGCAGTTCTTC.

The rearrangement links TRBV28 to TRBJ2-7; TRBD1 matches at 8 bases. This CDR3 region has 14 residues. Per germline, CDR1 MDHEN and CDR2 SYDVKM. The ends lost 3 bases at V and 4 bases at J; junction bases unmatched: 5. CDR3 DNA sequence: TGTGCCAGCAGTTTCCCGGACAGGGAGTACGAGCAGTACTTC. Its translation is CASSFPDREYEQYF.

This clonotype was seen only a few times. The chain joins TRBV4-1 to TRBJ1-6, with 7 bases identical to TRBD1. V gave up 7 bases and J gave up 4 bases; unmatched junction bases: 7. The CDR3 has 15 residues. From germline, CDR1 is MGHRA and CDR2 YSYEKL. The CDR3 region has the DNA TGCGCCAGCAATAAGCCGGGACAGTATAATTCACCCCTCCACTTT. Amino acids: CASNKPGQYNSPLHF.

This clonotype was seen at least ten times. The V call is TRBV7-8, the J call TRBJ1-1; D is ambiguous. V lost 1 base to trimming and J lost 1 base, with 7 bases between them. In germline, CDR1 is SGHVS, CDR2 FQNEAQ. The length of the CDR3 is 14 residues. CDR3 in DNA: TGTGCCAGCAGCTTAGTTCGAAAGAACACTGAAGCTTTCTTT. Protein: CASSLVRKNTEAFF.

The rearrangement links TRBV5-4 to TRBJ1-1, with 7 bases identical to TRBD1. The CDR3 spans 15 residues. Germline V lookup: CDR1 SGHNT, CDR2 YYREEE (reference sequence). V gave up 4 bases and J gave up 4 bases; unmatched junction bases: 10. CDR3 sequence reads: CASSPLTGIGTEAFF. In DNA, the CDR3 is TGTGCCAGCAGCCCCTTGACAGGGATTGGCACTGAAGCTTTCTTT. The whole variable domain, filled in from reference TRBV5-4 and TRBJ1-1, reads ETGVTQSPTHLIKTRGQQVTLRCSSQSGHNTVSWYQQALGQGPQFIFQYYREEENGRGNFPPRFSGLQFPNYSSELNVNALELDDSALYLCASSPLTGIGTEAFFGQGTRLTVV.

Many counts were recorded for this clonotype. Its ends do not fully match the called genes, so a read error is possible. V gene TRBV29-1 combines with J gene TRBJ2-3, with D possibly being TRBD2 (5 bases). The germline V gene encodes CDR1 SQVTM and CDR2 ANQGSEA. The length of the CDR3 is 13 residues. CDR3 DNA: TGCAGCGTCGACCTGCCTAGCAAAGATACGCAGTATTTT. It encodes CSVDLPSKDTQYF.

The sample holds many counts of this clonotype. The rearrangement uses TRBV29-1 and TRBJ2-3; D ambiguous. Germline V gene sequence: CDR1 SQVTM, CDR2 ANQGSEA. The CDR3 runs to 9 residues. V was trimmed by 0 bases and J by 15 bases, leaving 7 bases between them. This CDR3 reads CSVEDRPYF. The CDR3 region has the DNA TGCAGCGTTGAAGATAGACCCTATTTT.

The table lists this clonotype with a few counts. The gene calls are TRBV24-1 and TRBJ2-3, with TRBD2 identical over 7 bases. V dropped 12 bases and J dropped 3; count of bases not matched to a gene: 11. Looked up from germline, CDR1 is KGHDR and CDR2 is SFDVKD. This CDR3 is built from 14 residues. Written as DNA, the CDR3 is TGTGCCGCCCAGCCTGGGGGGGGGACAGATACGCAGTATTTT. Amino acids: CAAQPGGGTDTQYF.

This clonotype was seen a few times. The rearrangement uses TRBV7-9 and TRBJ2-1; TRBD2 matches at 8 bases. The CDR3 covers 17 residues. Germline CDR1 reads SEHNR; CDR2 reads FQNEAQ (reference sequence). Trimming removed 3 bases from V and 3 bases from J; junction bases left unmatched: 10. CDR3 coding DNA: TGTGCCAGCAGCTTTTCCCAGGGAACTAGCGGCTACAATGAGCAGTTCTTC. Its protein is CASSFSQGTSGYNEQFF.

This clonotype has a handful of counts. The genes are TRBV12-3 or TRBV12-4 and TRBJ1-2; 8 bases fit TRBD1. Trimming at V came to 5 bases and at J to 6 bases, leaving 8 bases not matched to a gene. This CDR3 has 14 residues. The CDR3 nucleotides are TGTGCCAGCAGTCCTGGACAGGGTAGTGATGGCTACACCTTC. It is translated as CASSPGQGSDGYTF.

This clonotype was detected only a few times. The gene calls are TRBV7-8 and TRBJ2-1; TRBD2 agrees at 15 bases. The CDR3 contains 16 residues. After removal of 4 bases from V and 11 bases from J, the junction contained 9 bases not matched to a gene. Germline CDR1 SGHVS, CDR2 FQNEAQ. DNA of the CDR3: TGTGCCAGCAGCTCCCAACCGGGACTAGCGGGAGGAAAGCAGTTCTTC. As protein: CASSSQPGLAGGKQFF.

This clonotype was found many times. This sequence joins TRBV5-1 and TRBJ1-2; D gene uncertain. The CDR3 is 15 residues long. With 1 base removed from V and 6 bases from J, the gap between germline ends came to 16 bases. Germline V gene lookup returns CDR1 SGHRS and CDR2 YFSETQ. CDR3 sequence: CASSLRFPQRDGYTF. In DNA form, the CDR3 reads TGCGCCAGCAGCTTGAGGTTTCCCCAGAGGGATGGCTACACCTTC.

This clonotype occurred many times. This chain connects TRBV6-2 or TRBV6-3 to TRBJ1-5; no firm D call. V lost 2 bases, J lost 1 base, and 12 bases lay in between. Germline-derived CDR1 and CDR2 are MNHEY and SVGEGT. The length of the CDR3 is 16 residues. This CDR3 is CASSYVGSLSNQPQHF. The CDR3 bases are TGTGCCAGCAGTTACGTCGGCAGCTTGAGCAATCAGCCCCAGCATTTT.